A selection of T cell receptor beta chains follows, all from one sample in a study of identical twins. Each CDR3 protein gets one entry after TCRdb re-called the 5' RACE reads with MiXCR. The sample yields a few hundred thousand distinct CDR3 sequences, approximately 10% seen once. Separately, the same data were catalogued under a study of yellow fever vaccine responses in identical twins.

The sample taken for sequencing was PBMCs. These receptors were obtained from a woman aged 18-29 years in good health. Each CDR3 is given with its conserved first and last residue. Each record gives: clone size, V gene, J gene, CDR3 protein. Expanded clones get a size class; other rows say once, few or many, or leave the size out.

few	TRBV7-9	TRBJ2-7	CASSLILAGEAYEQYF
NA	TRBV7-2	TRBJ2-1	CASSLESAGLDEQFF
NA	TRBV14	TRBJ2-3	CASSPSGLGDTQYF
NA	TRBV5-6	TRBJ2-1	CASSSGALGEQFF
few	TRBV6-1	TRBJ2-2	CASIDREWVDTGELFF
few	TRBV7-2	TRBJ2-5	CASRRAGGKETQYF
many	TRBV5-1	TRBJ2-7	CASSVSAGGREQYF
few	TRBV20-1	TRBJ2-7	CSAPESSYEQYF
NA	TRBV30	TRBJ2-5	CAWAPLAPQETQYF
many	TRBV4-1	TRBJ2-2	CASSQQQTSGLNTGELFF
NA	TRBV30	TRBJ1-6	CAWSGPRWSSYNSPLHF